Following are 24 T cell receptor beta chains from one sample sequenced in a study of T cell responses to AZD1222 COVID-19 vaccine. The protocol was immunoSEQ multiplex PCR, while the TCRdb copy is restricted to in-frame clones and leaves out a portion. The table includes approximately 100,000 clones, roughly 90% detected once. The sample here was peripheral blood, taken on day 0 of AZD1222 vaccination. Every receptor here comes from an adult in good health.

The V call is TRBV5-8, the J call TRBJ2-5, with D maybe TRBD2 (5 bases). This CDR3 is 13 amino acids long. Germline CDR1 reads SGHTS; CDR2 reads YDEGEE. Trimming took 0 bases from V and 4 from J, leaving 7 bases between them. This CDR3 reads CASSLGRRETQYF. CDR3 bases: TGTGCCAGCAGCTTGGGGAGGCGAGAGACCCAGTACTTC.

The chain employs TRBV6-6 and TRBJ1-3; no firm D call. Trimming cost V 3 bases and J 6 bases, with 12 bases left between them. Germline CDR1 reads MNHNY; CDR2 reads SVGAGI (reference sequence). CDR3 length: 14 residues. The CDR3 region is CASSYMGLENTIYF. In nucleotides, the CDR3 is TGTGCCAGCAGTTATATGGGGTTGGAAAACACCATATATTTT.

The chain joins TRBV6-6 to TRBJ2-7, with D possibly being TRBD1 (5 bases). Germline-derived CDR1 and CDR2 are MNHNY and SVGAGI (reference sequence). The CDR3 consists of 14 residues. V gave up 2 bases and J gave up 4 bases, with 12 bases separating them. The chain's CDR3 is CASSYMPGLYEQYF. CDR3 DNA sequence: TGTGCCAGCAGTTACATGCCAGGGTTGTACGAGCAGTACTTC.

The V gene is TRBV5-6, the J gene TRBJ2-7; the D gene is possibly TRBD2 (6 bases). This CDR3 contains 13 residues. V shed 1 base and J shed 6 bases, with 11 bases lying between them. CDR1 and CDR2 (germline): SGHDT, YYEEEE. CDR3 nucleotides: TGTGCCAGCAGCTTGACTAGCTGGCGCGAGCAGTACTTC. It specifies CASSLTSWREQYF.

This chain joins TRBV5-8 and TRBJ1-1; no clear D. This CDR3 is 14 amino acids long. Trimming stripped 2 bases from V and 4 bases from J, with 12 bases between. CDR1 SGHTS and CDR2 YDEGEE come from the germline V gene. The CDR3 reads CASSLGRRITEAFF. CDR3 DNA sequence: TGTGCCAGCAGCTTAGGCAGGCGAATCACTGAAGCTTTCTTT.

The gene calls are TRBV24-1 and TRBJ2-1, with 9 bases matching TRBD1. The germline gives CDR1 KGHDR, CDR2 SFDVKD. This CDR3 spans 15 amino acids. Trimming cost V 3 bases and J 7 bases; bases outside gene matches: 6. CDR3 sequence (DNA): TGTGCCACCAGTGATGCCGGGACAGGGAGTAATGAGCAGTTCTTC. Amino acid sequence: CATSDAGTGSNEQFF.

V usage is TRBV10-3 and J usage is TRBJ1-4, with a weak D call TRBD1 (6 bases). Trimming took 2 bases from V and 5 from J, leaving 12 bases between them. The CDR3 sequence is 15 residues long. Germline V gives CDR1 ENHRY, CDR2 SYGVKD. CDR3 DNA sequence: TGTGCCATCAGTGAGGGGGGCAGTGGGAATGAAAAACTGTTTTTT. Residues: CAISEGGSGNEKLFF.

This clone was observed once. V usage is TRBV5-1 and J usage is TRBJ1-2, with 8 bases fitting TRBD1. The V segment lost 4 bases and the J segment 4 bases; nucleotides outside the gene matches: 12. There are 16 residues in the CDR3. The germline CDR1 and CDR2 sequences are SGHRS and YFSETQ. The CDR3 loop is CASSLDTGGRGYGYTF. In DNA, the CDR3 is TGCGCCAGCAGCCTCGATACAGGGGGAAGGGGCTATGGCTACACCTTC.

As to this clone: At one end the junction does not follow the germline gene, possibly because of a read error. This chain joins TRBV7-9 and TRBJ2-7, with a tentative D call TRBD2 (6 bases). The CDR3 has 13 residues. Germline V gene data show CDR1 as SEHNR and CDR2 as FQNEAQ (reference sequence). The CDR3: CASSSLSRDSRDF. The CDR3 DNA is TGTGCCAGCAGCTCCCTCTCCCGGGACTCCCGGGACTTC.

The rearrangement joins TRBV3-1 (or the pseudogene TRBV3-2) to TRBJ1-6; perhaps TRBD1 as D (5 bases). Between the trimmed V and J ends, which lost 6 bases and 15 bases, there was a span of 12 bases. The germline gives CDR1 LGHDT, CDR2 YNNKEL (reference sequence). The CDR3 loop spans 11 amino acids. The DNA of the CDR3 is TGTGCCAGCAGGGGACCTCGAAGCCTCCACTTT. Translating gives CASRGPRSLHF.

The chain couples TRBV7-3 to TRBJ2-3; D is perhaps TRBD2 (5 bases). This CDR3 region has 14 residues. The V end lost 3 bases, the J end lost 0 bases, and 7 bases lay between the germline ends. Germline V lookup: CDR1 SGHTA, CDR2 FQGTGA. The CDR3 reads CASSLSGSTDTQYF. The CDR3 region has the DNA TGTGCCAGCAGCTTGTCGGGGAGCACAGATACGCAGTATTTT.

J is TRBJ1-2 and V is TRBV6-1; D gene uncertain. This CDR3 comprises 14 residues. With 3 bases removed from V and 1 base from J, the gap between germline ends came to 9 bases. CDR1 and CDR2 from the germline V gene are MNHNS and SASEGT. CDR3 in DNA: TGTGCCAGCAGTGAGCGGCCGATTAACTATGGCTACACCTTC. This encodes CASSERPINYGYTF.

This clone appeared many times. The chain recombines TRBV4-3 with TRBJ2-1, with a possible D match to TRBD2 (5 bases). Germline CDR1 reads LGHNA; CDR2 reads YSLEER. Trimming shortened V by 1 base and J by 3 bases, and 10 bases separated the two germline ends. This CDR3 is built from 15 residues. The CDR3 sequence: CASSQGGGIYNEQFF. CDR3 DNA: TGCGCCAGCAGCCAAGGAGGAGGTATCTACAATGAGCAGTTCTTC.

The chain joins TRBV5-1 to TRBJ1-2, with D hard to call. V was cut by 4 bases and J by 4 bases, with 11 bases left in between. CDR1 is SGHRS and CDR2 is YFSETQ in the germline V gene. The CDR3 has 13 residues. The CDR3 region is CASSPAAGYGYTF. As DNA, the CDR3 is TGCGCCAGCAGCCCGGCGGCGGGCTATGGCTACACCTTC. The variable domain in full, completed from reference TRBV5-1 and TRBJ1-2, reads KAGVTQTPRYLIKTRGQQVTLSCSPISGHRSVSWYQQTPGQGLQFLFEYFSETQRNKGNFPGRFSGRQFSNSRSEMNVSTLELGDSALYLCASSPAAGYGYTFGSGTRLTVV.

The chain is built from TRBV27 and TRBJ2-7, with TRBD1 identical over 7 bases. V was clipped by 5 bases and J by 5 bases; unmatched bases: 9. CDR1 is MNHEY and CDR2 is SMNVEV in the germline V gene (reference sequence). This CDR3 region has 14 residues. CDR3 residues: CASSTARQGNEQYF. CDR3 nucleotide sequence: TGTGCCAGCAGTACCGCCAGACAGGGTAACGAGCAGTACTTC.

The rearrangement joins TRBV7-2 to TRBJ2-3; D is unresolved. Germline loops: CDR1 SGHTA, CDR2 FQGNSA. Trimming pared 2 bases from V and 5 bases from J, leaving 8 bases between. The CDR3 covers 13 residues. The CDR3 loop reads CASSLNRGDTQYF. CDR3 DNA: TGTGCCAGCAGCTTAAATCGAGGAGATACGCAGTATTTT.

The V gene is TRBV18, the J gene TRBJ1-1, with 8 bases fitting TRBD1. Germline CDR1 KGHSH, CDR2 LQKENI. There are 14 residues in the CDR3. V shed 2 bases and J 4 bases; nucleotides not matched to a gene: 3. The CDR3 sequence: CASSPGQGGTEAFF. CDR3 nucleotides: TGTGCCAGCTCACCAGGACAGGGAGGCACTGAAGCTTTCTTT. The full variable domain, rest sourced from reference TRBV18 and TRBJ1-1, is NAGVMQNPRHLVRRRGQEARLRCSPMKGHSHVYWYRQLPEEGLKFMVYLQKENIIDESGMPKERFSAEFPKEGPSILRIQQVVRGDSAAYFCASSPGQGGTEAFFGQGTRLTVV.

The V and J genes are TRBV24-1 and TRBJ1-2; D might be TRBD1 (6 bases). The length of the CDR3 is 12 residues. Trimming removed 7 bases from V and 4 bases from J, with 9 bases in between. Germline CDR1 is KGHDR and CDR2 is SFDVKD. CDR3: CATSQGSYGYTF. Written as DNA, the CDR3 is TGTGCCACCAGCCAGGGGAGCTATGGCTACACCTTC.

This clone has only one observation. The V gene is TRBV4-3, the J gene TRBJ1-5; D call uncertain. CDR3 size: 14 residues. Germline CDR1 and CDR2: LGHNA and YSLEER. Trimming removed 0 bases at V and 2 bases at J, with 5 bases between. The CDR3 DNA reads as TGCGCCAGCAGCCAAGATCGGGGCAATCAGCCCCAGCATTTT. Translating it yields CASSQDRGNQPQHF.

The J gene is TRBJ2-2, the V gene TRBV5-6, with 11 bases aligning to TRBD2. This CDR3 has 13 residues. Germline V gene lookup returns CDR1 SGHDT and CDR2 YYEEEE. V lost 4 bases and J lost 8; bases outside the gene matches: 1. As DNA, the CDR3 is TGTGCCAGCAGCCGACTAGCGGGAGGGGAGCTGTTTTTT. Its translation: CASSRLAGGELFF.

For this clone: Germline is not matched at one junction end, which may reflect a read error. This rearrangement joins TRBV2 to TRBJ1-1; D may be TRBD1 (6 bases). The CDR3 sequence is 14 residues long. Germline values: CDR1 SNHLY, CDR2 FYNNEI. CDR3 loop: CASSEGGTNTEAFF. CDR3 coding DNA: TGTGCCAGCAGCGAAGGGGGGACGAACACTGAAGCTTTCTTT.

The chain links TRBV18 to TRBJ1-1; D remains ambiguous. Trimming cost V 2 bases and J 4 bases, with 8 bases left between them. CDR3 size: 13 residues. CDR1 is KGHSH, CDR2 LQKENI, per germline. Written as DNA, the CDR3 is TGTGCCAGCTCACCAGGGTCGGGCACTGAAGCTTTCTTT. Its protein is CASSPGSGTEAFF.

The rearrangement uses TRBV19 and TRBJ2-3; possibly TRBD2 for D (6 bases). The CDR3 totals 15 residues. Looked up from germline, CDR1 is LNHDA and CDR2 is SQIVND (reference sequence). V was trimmed by 3 bases and J by 3 bases, leaving 13 bases between them. The CDR3 region has the DNA TGTGCCAGTAGTATTGGCGGGATCCGTACAGATACGCAGTATTTT. It specifies CASSIGGIRTDTQYF.

The J gene is TRBJ1-5, the V gene TRBV7-2; 11 bases are shared with TRBD1. CDR3 length equals 14 residues. The germline CDR1 and CDR2 sequences are SGHTA and FQGNSA. J lost 8 bases, V lost 4 bases, and 4 bases had no gene match. CDR3 sequence: CASSWGQGGEPQHF. CDR3 nucleotide sequence: TGTGCCAGCAGCTGGGGACAGGGGGGCGAGCCCCAGCATTTT.